Presented here are 9 T cell receptor beta chains from one specimen sequenced in a study of blood T cell repertoires in COVID-19. Method: immunoSEQ multiplex PCR; TCRdb's copy keeps in-frame clones and lacks some. Here the sample spans around 70,000 clones, 70% to 85% being singletons. The sequenced sample was peripheral blood. The receptors here all came from a man aged 55 to 70 with acute or convalescent COVID-19.

This chain joins TRBV15 and TRBJ1-5, with unresolved D. Germline CDR1 is LNHNV and CDR2 is YYDKDF (reference sequence). The CDR3 extends over 15 amino acids. V was pared by 1 base and J by 6 bases, with 13 bases between. DNA of the CDR3: TGTGCCACCAGCAGAGCATCGTCATCGGGTCAGCCCCAGCATTTT. This sequence encodes CATSRASSSGQPQHF.

V usage is TRBV15 and J usage is TRBJ1-6; TRBD1 aligns across 9 bases. Germline CDR1 and CDR2: LNHNV and YYDKDF (reference sequence). J was trimmed by 6 bases and V by 4 bases; bases with no gene match: 4. The length of the CDR3 is 15 residues. The CDR3 nucleotides read TGTGCCACCAGCATCAAGGACAGGGGTAATTCACCCCTCCACTTT. Its translation: CATSIKDRGNSPLHF.

The chain couples TRBV19 to TRBJ1-4; weak D call: TRBD1 (6 bases). The germline gives CDR1 LNHDA, CDR2 SQIVND (reference sequence). The CDR3 covers 13 residues. The CDR3 nucleotides are TGTGACAGGGATATCAGGACTAATGAAAAACTGTTTTTT. This codes for CDRDIRTNEKLFF.

The genes are TRBV6-5 and TRBJ2-3; weak D call: TRBD1 (6 bases). Germline V gene lookup returns CDR1 MNHEY and CDR2 SVGAGI. V was shortened by 8 bases and J by 3 bases, with 15 bases between the two germline ends. CDR3 length: 14 amino acids. DNA of the CDR3: TGTGCCAGCGCCCGAGACAGGCATACAGATACGCAGTATTTT. Translated: CASARDRHTDTQYF.

This clone came up a few times. The genes are TRBV5-4 and TRBJ2-1; TRBD2 is a possible D gene (6 bases). The V end was cut by 7 bases, the J end by 8 bases, with 22 bases between. The CDR3 sequence is 15 residues long. Germline V CDR1 and CDR2: SGHNT, YYREEE (reference sequence). The CDR3: CASGKEGSPYDEQFF. The DNA of the CDR3 is TGTGCCAGCGGGAAGGAGGGATCCCCCTATGATGAGCAGTTCTTC.

V and J are TRBV5-6 and TRBJ1-2; 7 bases are shared with TRBD1. This CDR3 region has 14 residues. The germline CDR1 and CDR2 sequences are SGHDT and YYEEEE. V trimming: 6 bases; J trimming: 5 bases; junction bases outside the gene matches: 10. The CDR3 spells CASTLEGAKYGYTF. The CDR3 coding sequence is TGTGCCAGCACCTTAGAGGGGGCGAAGTATGGCTACACCTTC.

This clone was seen a single time. This sequence joins TRBV2 and TRBJ2-2, with D perhaps matching TRBD2 (5 bases). The CDR3 extends over 14 amino acids. The V end lost 8 bases, the J end lost 1 base, and 11 bases lay between the germline ends. From germline, CDR1 is SNHLY and CDR2 FYNNEI. The CDR3 DNA reads as TGTGCCAGCTTGGAGGATTGGAACACCGGGGAGCTGTTTTTT. As protein: CASLEDWNTGELFF.

The chain links TRBV4-2 to TRBJ2-5, with D maybe TRBD1 (7 bases). Per the germline V gene, CDR1 is LGHNA and CDR2 is YNFKEQ. V shed 1 base and J shed 7 bases, with 19 bases lying between them. The CDR3 loop spans 16 amino acids. CDR3 in DNA: TGTGCCAGCAGCCAAGTAAGACAGGGTATGGGAGGGACCCAGTACTTC. Translation gives CASSQVRQGMGGTQYF.

This clone came up many times. The chain uses TRBV7-9 and TRBJ2-2; 7 positions match TRBD1. Unmatched junction bases numbered 7, after V lost 2 bases and J lost 4 bases. The CDR3 consists of 16 residues. Looked up from germline, CDR1 is SEHNR and CDR2 is FQNEAQ (reference sequence). The CDR3 loop reads CASSLRGQTSTGELFF. Here the CDR3 DNA reads TGTGCCAGCAGCTTAAGGGGGCAGACGAGCACCGGGGAGCTGTTTTTT.